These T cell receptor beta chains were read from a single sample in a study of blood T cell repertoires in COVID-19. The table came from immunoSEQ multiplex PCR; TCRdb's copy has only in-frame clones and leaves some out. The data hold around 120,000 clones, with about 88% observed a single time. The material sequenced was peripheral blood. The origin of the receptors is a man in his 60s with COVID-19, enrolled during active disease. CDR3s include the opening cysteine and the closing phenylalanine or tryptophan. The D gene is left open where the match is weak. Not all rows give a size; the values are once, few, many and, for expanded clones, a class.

CDR3: CSGAGGGSDEQYF
DNA: TGCAGCGGCGCAGGGGGAGGTAGCGACGAGCAGTACTTC
V: TRBV29-1
size: -
J: TRBJ2-7
D: -

CDR3: CASSFEGGSGNTIYF
DNA: TGCGCCAGCAGCTTCGAGGGAGGCTCTGGAAACACCATATATTTT
V: TRBV5-1
size: -
J: TRBJ1-3
D: -

CDR3: CASSLVRGGTAYEQYF
DNA: TGTGCCAGCAGCTTAGTACGAGGAGGGACAGCCTACGAGCAGTACTTC
V: TRBV11-2
size: -
J: TRBJ2-7
D: -

CDR3: CASSTYGGRSYEQYF
DNA: TGTGCCAGCAGCACATACGGAGGGCGATCCTACGAGCAGTACTTC
V: TRBV11-2
size: -
J: TRBJ2-7
D: -

CDR3: CASSYFRTGGSYEQYF
DNA: TGTGCCAGCAGTTACTTCCGGACAGGGGGCTCCTACGAGCAGTACTTC
V: TRBV6-5
size: -
J: TRBJ2-7
D: TRBD1

CDR3: CTSSVGQGNNQPQHF
DNA: TGTACCAGCAGCGTGGGGCAGGGGAACAATCAGCCCCAGCATTTT
V: TRBV9
size: -
J: TRBJ1-5
D: -

CDR3: CASSRGRGPDGYTF
DNA: TGTGCCAGCAGCAGAGGCCGAGGGCCTGATGGCTACACCTTC
V: TRBV7-9
size: -
J: TRBJ1-2
D: -

CDR3: CAWRYGERIPSDTQYF
DNA: TGTGCCTGGAGATATGGGGAGCGGATTCCCTCCGATACGCAGTATTTT
V: TRBV30
size: -
J: TRBJ2-3
D: -

CDR3: CASSITGPNYGYTF
DNA: TGCGCCAGCAGCATTACAGGACCTAACTATGGCTACACCTTC
V: TRBV5-1
size: -
J: TRBJ1-2
D: -

CDR3: CASSAGQRDIQYF
DNA: TGTGCCAGCAGTGCGGGACAGAGGGACATTCAGTACTTC
V: TRBV2
size: -
J: TRBJ2-4
D: TRBD1

CDR3: CASSLNGQGPTGELFF
DNA: TGCGCCAGCAGCTTGAATGGACAGGGCCCAACCGGGGAGCTGTTTTTT
V: TRBV5-1
size: -
J: TRBJ2-2
D: TRBD1

CDR3: CASSTRDRGIRSSYNEQFF
DNA: TGTGCCAGCAGCACCCGGGACAGGGGTATACGTAGCTCCTACAATGAGCAGTTCTTC
V: TRBV11-2
size: -
J: TRBJ2-1
D: TRBD1

CDR3: CASRKQGLYEQYF
DNA: TGTGCCAGCAGGAAACAGGGTCTCTACGAGCAGTACTTC
V: TRBV2
size: -
J: TRBJ2-7
D: -

CDR3: CASSPGTDTQYF
DNA: TGTGCCAGCAGCCCGGGCACAGATACGCAGTATTTT
V: TRBV13
size: -
J: TRBJ2-3
D: -

CDR3: CASSRDGGNNEQFF
DNA: TGTGCCAGTAGTAGGGACGGGGGGAACAATGAGCAGTTCTTC
V: TRBV19
size: -
J: TRBJ2-1
D: TRBD2

CDR3: CASGVDGIGEQYF
DNA: TGTGCTAGTGGTGTCGACGGGATCGGGGAGCAGTACTTC
V: TRBV12-5
size: -
J: TRBJ2-7
D: -

CDR3: CASSLIGGRAIDTQYF
DNA: TGTGCCAGCAGCTTGATAGGCGGGAGGGCTATAGATACGCAGTATTTT
V: TRBV11-2
size: -
J: TRBJ2-3
D: TRBD2

CDR3: CATSDRTGELSNQPQHF
DNA: TGTGCCACCAGTGACAGGACAGGGGAATTGAGCAATCAGCCCCAGCATTTT
V: TRBV24-1
size: -
J: TRBJ1-5
D: TRBD1

CDR3: CASSQGLLGSPLHF
DNA: TGTGCCAGCAGCCAGGGCCTTCTAGGTTCACCCCTCCACTTT
V: TRBV7-3
size: -
J: TRBJ1-6
D: -

CDR3: CAISVSVRMDTEAFF
DNA: TGTGCCATCAGTGTATCCGTCAGGATGGACACTGAAGCTTTCTTT
V: TRBV10-3
size: few
J: TRBJ1-1
D: -